This T cell receptor (beta chain) comes out of a study of cytomegalovirus exposure and HLA in healthy donors. Study background: T cells numbering about 179 million yielded 117 million unique TCR beta sequences in an earlier analysis. Within an early data release were around 87 million unique TCRs drawn from HLA-typed donors. Study-wide points: Available immune exposure information covered CMV serostatus only.

Primers included in the PCR were 60 Vbeta and 13 Jbeta primers. As handled by the study authors: An analysis that came later counted 80 million or so unique TCR beta chains, around 12 million shared. Profiling relied on immunoSEQ multiplex PCR, and the TCRdb table lists in-frame clones only, not all of them. The D gene and trimming were derived from the DNA, and the V and J assignments and clone size from that table. Of around 190,000 clones in the sample, roughly 78% were seen once. As to this clone: Its antigen is not known.

The sequence came from a woman aged 40 to 50 in good health and CMV-seronegative. The material sequenced was PBMCs.

Here the CDR3 DNA reads TGTGCCAGCAGCTCGCAAGAGACCCAGTACTTC. Its translation is CASSSQETQYF. The rearrangement joins TRBV7-2 to TRBJ2-5; D is undetermined. The V end lost 4 bases, the J end lost 2 bases, and 2 bases lay between the germline ends. From germline, CDR1 is SGHTA and CDR2 FQGNSA. This CDR3 has 11 residues.